This TCR beta chain was identified in a study of cytomegalovirus exposure and HLA in healthy donors. Researchers ran the PCR with 60 Vbeta and 13 Jbeta primers. The repertoire was sequenced with immunoSEQ multiplex PCR; TCRdb's copy has only in-frame clones and lacks some. Of around 180,000 clones in the sample, approximately 80% are singletons; the top ten hold approximately 6%. The CDR3 is 15 amino acids. The V gene's germline CDR1 is MGHRA and CDR2 YSYEKL. The germline V and J ends were trimmed by 4 bases and 4 bases, with 16 bases remaining between them. The receptor was isolated from a woman aged 25 to 39 in good health and CMV-seropositive. This chain connects TRBV4-1 to TRBJ2-5; weak D call: TRBD1 (7 bases). Material: PBMCs. CDR3 sequence (DNA): TGCGCCAGCAGCCGCGGGACAGATCCTCGAGAGACCCAGTACTTC. Protein product: CASSRGTDPRETQYF.